Presented here are 4 T cell receptor beta chains from one specimen sequenced in a study of beta chain features in type 1 diabetes. Study observations and caveats: TCRB CDR3s from Type 1 diabetes patients were moderately but significantly shorter in all four CD4+ subsets.

Expressed TCRB transcripts got sequenced, as all isolated RNA was reverse transcribed. Profiled with immunoSEQ multiplex PCR; TCRdb holds only in-frame clones, not every one. The table includes 150,000 or so clones, almost 65% detected once. No antigen is known for these receptors. The sequenced sample was naive CD4+ T cells from blood. The source of these receptors is a man younger than 45 with type 1 diabetes.

V and J are TRBV7-9 and TRBJ2-5, with TRBD2 identical over 8 bases. This CDR3 has 15 residues. The germline CDR1 and CDR2 sequences are SEHNR and FQNEAQ (reference sequence). The J segment lost 2 bases and the V segment lost 5 bases, leaving 7 bases of the junction unmatched. The chain's CDR3 is CASSVFTSGQETQYF. The CDR3 nucleotides read TGTGCCAGCAGCGTCTTTACTAGCGGACAAGAGACCCAGTACTTC. Based on the CDR3 plus reference TRBV7-9 and TRBJ2-5, the full variable domain is DTGVSQNPRHKITKRGQNVTFRCDPISEHNRLYWYRQTLGQGPEFLTYFQNEAQLEKSRLLSDRFSAERPKGSFSTLEIQRTEQGDSAMYLCASSVFTSGQETQYFGPGTRLLVL.

This clone was observed a handful of times. The chain is built from TRBV30 and TRBJ1-6, with 8 nucleotides matching TRBD1. Germline V gene sequence: CDR1 GTSNPN, CDR2 SVGIG (reference sequence). The CDR3 loop spans 12 amino acids. J was trimmed by 17 bases and V by 2 bases; bases with no gene match: 8. CDR3 in DNA: TGTGCCTGGAGTCTATTATTGGGACAGGTCCACTTT. Translated, it gives CAWSLLLGQVHF.

In its sample, this clone was seen a few times. V gene TRBV29-1 combines with J gene TRBJ2-5, with unresolved D. Trimming removed 6 bases from V and 5 bases from J, with 7 bases in between. Germline V CDR1 and CDR2: SQVTM, ANQGSEA. The CDR3 covers 10 residues. CDR3 residues: CSVGKETQYF. The CDR3 DNA follows: TGCAGCGTCGGCAAGGAGACCCAGTACTTC.

The V gene is TRBV9, the J gene TRBJ2-5, with 9 positions matching TRBD2. This CDR3 is 15 amino acids long. J lost 9 bases, V lost 2 bases, and 11 bases had no gene match. CDR1 and CDR2 (germline): SGDLS, YYNGEE. DNA for the CDR3: TGTGCCAGCAGCGTGGCTAGCGGGGACAAAGTGGCCCAGTACTTC. Translation gives CASSVASGDKVAQYF.